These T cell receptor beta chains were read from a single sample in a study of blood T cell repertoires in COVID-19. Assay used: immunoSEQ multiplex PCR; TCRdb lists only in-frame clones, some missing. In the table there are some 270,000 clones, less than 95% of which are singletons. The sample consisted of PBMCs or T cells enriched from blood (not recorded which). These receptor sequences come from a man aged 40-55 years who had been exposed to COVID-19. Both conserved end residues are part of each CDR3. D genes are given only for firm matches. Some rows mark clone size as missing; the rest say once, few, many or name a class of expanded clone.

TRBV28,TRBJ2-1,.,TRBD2,TGTGCCAGCAGTTCCTACACTAGCGGGAGAAACAATGAGCAGTTCTTC,CASSSYTSGRNNEQFF
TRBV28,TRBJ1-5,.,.,TGTGCCAGCAGTCCACGCCGAGGACAGCCCAATCAGCCCCAGCATTTT,CASSPRRGQPNQPQHF
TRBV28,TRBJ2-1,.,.,TGTGCCAGCAATCCGGGTGGGGCTGGACTATGGAGCGCTGAGCAGTTCTTC,CASNPGGAGLWSAEQFF
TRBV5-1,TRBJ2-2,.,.,TGCGCCAGCAGCTTGGACAGCTCCATCACCGGGGAGCTGTTTTTT,CASSLDSSITGELFF
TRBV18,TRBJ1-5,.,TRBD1,TGTGCCAGCTCACGGGACAGGGACAATCAGCCCCAGCATTTT,CASSRDRDNQPQHF
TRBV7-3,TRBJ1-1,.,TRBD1,TGTGCCAGCAGCCTAGGGGGCCCTGAAGCTTTCTTT,CASSLGGPEAFF
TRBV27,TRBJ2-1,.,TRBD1,TGTGCCAGCAGTTCCCCCCGGGACAGGGCTCGGTTGGGTCCCTTCTTC,CASSSPRDRARLGPFF
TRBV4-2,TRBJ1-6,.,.,TGTGCCAGCAGCCAAGATCTGATAGACATATCCTATAATTCACCCCTCCACTTT,CASSQDLIDISYNSPLHF
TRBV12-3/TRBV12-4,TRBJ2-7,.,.,TGTGCCAGCAGTTTAGGATCGGACGAGCAGTACTTC,CASSLGSDEQYF
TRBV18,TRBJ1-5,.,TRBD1,TGTGCCAGCTCACCACAGGGGGCTAGTAGCAATCAGCCCCAGCATTTT,CASSPQGASSNQPQHF
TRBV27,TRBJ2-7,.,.,TGTGCCAGCAGTTCTACCTACGAGCAGTACTTC,CASSSTYEQYF
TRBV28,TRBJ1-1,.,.,TGTGCCAGCAGTTCCTACAGGGACACTGAAGCTTTCTTT,CASSSYRDTEAFF
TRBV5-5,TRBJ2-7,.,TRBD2,TGTGCCAGCAGCTTGGCGGGGGGGCCGGGTGAGCAGTACTTC,CASSLAGGPGEQYF
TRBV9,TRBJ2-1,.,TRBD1,TGTGCCAGCGGCAGACAGGGTTACAATGAGCAGTTCTTC,CASGRQGYNEQFF
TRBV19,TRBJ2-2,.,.,TGTGCCAGTAGTACTATCACGGGCACCGGGGAGCTGTTTTTT,CASSTITGTGELFF
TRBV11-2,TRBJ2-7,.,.,TGTGCCAGCAGCTTAGTGTCGAGTCCCTACGAGCAGTACTTC,CASSLVSSPYEQYF
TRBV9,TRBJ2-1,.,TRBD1,TGTGCCAGCAGCGTAGGGACAGGGCGAAATGAGCAGTTCTTC,CASSVGTGRNEQFF
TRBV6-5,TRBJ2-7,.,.,TGTGCTTCAGGCCCGGGGGGCTTCTCCTACGAGCAGTACTTC,CASGPGGFSYEQYF
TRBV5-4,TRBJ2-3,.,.,TGTGCCACCACGAGGGGGGGCGCAGATACGCAGTATTTT,CATTRGGADTQYF
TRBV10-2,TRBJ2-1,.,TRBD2,TGCGCCAGCAGTGGGACTAGTCAGTTGTACAATGAGCAGTTCTTC,CASSGTSQLYNEQFF
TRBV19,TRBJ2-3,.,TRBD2,TGTGCCAGTAGTGACCTCGGGACTAGTTCAGGCGGTACGCAGTATTTT,CASSDLGTSSGGTQYF
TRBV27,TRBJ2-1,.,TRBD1,TGTGCCAGCAGTTTAGTGGGGACAGGGATCTACAATGAGCAGTTCTTC,CASSLVGTGIYNEQFF
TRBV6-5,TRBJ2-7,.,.,TGTGCCAGCTCCACGGGAACTTCCTACGAGCAGTACTTC,CASSTGTSYEQYF
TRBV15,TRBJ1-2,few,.,TGTGCCACCAGCGTCACCCCAGGGGCTTTTGATGTCTACACCTTC,CATSVTPGAFDVYTF
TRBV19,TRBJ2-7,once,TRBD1,TGTGCCAGTAGTATACGGGACAGGGTGTACGAGCAGTACTTC,CASSIRDRVYEQYF
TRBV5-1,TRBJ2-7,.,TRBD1,TGCGCCAGCAGCTTGGTAGGACAGGGTAACTACGAGCAGTACTTC,CASSLVGQGNYEQYF
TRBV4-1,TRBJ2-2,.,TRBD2,TGCGCCAGCAGCCAAGATATGCGAGCGGGGCACAACACCGGGGAGCTGTTTTTT,CASSQDMRAGHNTGELFF
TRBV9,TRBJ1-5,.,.,TGTGCCAGCAGCGTAGGGGGGCTGAGCAATCAGCCCCAGCATTTT,CASSVGGLSNQPQHF
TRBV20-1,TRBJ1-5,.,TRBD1,TGCAGTGCTAGTCCCCCTCCCTCAGGGACAGGGCCCCAGCATTTT,CSASPPPSGTGPQHF
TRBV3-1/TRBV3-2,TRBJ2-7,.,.,TGTGCCACTAGCCTCGGGGGATCCTACGAGCAGTACTTC,CATSLGGSYEQYF
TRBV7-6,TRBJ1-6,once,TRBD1,TGTGCCAGCAGTCCTAGGACAGGGGAGCGCGTCACCCTCCACTTT,CASSPRTGERVTLHF
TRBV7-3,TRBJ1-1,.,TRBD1,TGTGCCAGCAGCCCTGGACCAGGGGGGTCTGAAGCTTTCTTT,CASSPGPGGSEAFF
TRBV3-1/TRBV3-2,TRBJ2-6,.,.,TGTGCCAGCAGCCAGTTGAGTCTGCGTCCAATCTCTGGGGCCAACGTCCTGACTTTC,CASSQLSLRPISGANVLTF
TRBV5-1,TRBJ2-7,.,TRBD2,TGCGCCAGCAGGACGGGACTAGCGGGAATAGACAGGAACGAGCAGTACTTC,CASRTGLAGIDRNEQYF
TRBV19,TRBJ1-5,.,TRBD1,TGTGCCAGTGGGCTTAGCAGGGGGGCCAATCAGCCCCAGCATTTT,CASGLSRGANQPQHF
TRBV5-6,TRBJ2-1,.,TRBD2,TGTGCCAGCAGCTTGAGAATGGCGGGAGGAGAGCAGTTCTTC,CASSLRMAGGEQFF
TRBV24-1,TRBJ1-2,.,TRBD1,TGTGCCACCAGTGACGGGACAGGGGCAATTAACTATGGCTACACCTTC,CATSDGTGAINYGYTF
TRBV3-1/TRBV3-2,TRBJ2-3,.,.,TGTGCCAGCAGCCAAGGGTCCGCGGCCACAGATACGCAGTATTTT,CASSQGSAATDTQYF
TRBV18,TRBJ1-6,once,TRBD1,TGTGCCAGCTCACCACCGGACAGGGGAGGTAATTCACCCCTCCACTTT,CASSPPDRGGNSPLHF
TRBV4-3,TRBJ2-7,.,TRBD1,TGCGCCAGCAGCCCTAAACCGGGACAGGGTAGCTACGAGCAGTACTTC,CASSPKPGQGSYEQYF